This TCR beta chain derives from a study of T-cell reconstitution after alpha-beta-depleted transplantation in children. For TCRbeta, the library was prepared with unique molecular identifiers. TCRdb redid the calling of the PCR reads with MiXCR, one entry per CDR3 protein. The table lists 200,000 to 250,000 distinct CDR3 sequences, 7.5% to 9.5% of them singletons. There are many counts of this clonotype. Its cognate antigen is unknown. Findings and caveats of the study: Some patients' high day-60 TCRbeta diversity was traced to surviving recipient T cells and thymic progenitors. A year had passed since transplant, and T-cell counts and diversity by then came mostly from newly produced T cells.

Sample: PBMCs, mostly from graft donor cells, taken 180 days after TCRalphabeta/CD19-depleted stem cell transplant. This receptor was obtained from a male patient between 10 and 17 years old who had a stem cell transplant for acute lymphoblastic leukemia, so the T cells may come from the graft donor.

DNA for the CDR3: TGTGCCAGCAGCTTAGCCCCGACAGTAGCCTATACGCAGTATTTT. Translation: CASSLAPTVAYTQYF. The chain links TRBV7-8 to TRBJ2-3; maybe TRBD1 (5 bases). This CDR3 spans 15 amino acids. The germline V gene has CDR1 SGHVS and CDR2 FQNEAQ. Deletions cut 0 bases from V and 7 bases from J, with 14 bases between.